This TCR beta chain was obtained from a study of cytomegalovirus exposure and HLA in healthy donors. Turning to the study itself: Clustering assigned 81% of the approximately 370 genotyped donors to the Caucasian-associated ancestry cluster. Study-wide results and limits: The authors later found TCR association rates varying by HLA locus, with DRB1 most and HLA-C fewest.

Notes on this clone: Its cognate antigen is unknown.

PCR involved 60 Vbeta and 13 Jbeta primers. The repertoire was sequenced with immunoSEQ multiplex PCR; TCRdb's copy has only in-frame clones and lacks some. This table holds about 190,000 clones, more than 70% found once. Germline-derived CDR1 and CDR2 are SGHNT and YENEEA. V lost 3 bases and J lost 7; bases outside the gene matches: 9. This CDR3 has 15 residues. V gene TRBV11-3 combines with J gene TRBJ2-1; 7 nucleotides match TRBD2. The TCR originated in a man aged 25-45 years in good health and CMV-seropositive. Material for sequencing was PBMCs. The CDR3 DNA follows: TGTGCCAGCAGCTTGGGGGGGGGTGGGGGGAATGAGCAGTTCTTC. Translation gives CASSLGGGGGNEQFF.